The entry that follows covers one TCR beta chain sequence. The assay was immunoSEQ multiplex PCR, and TCRdb's table has in-frame clones only and misses some. The sample yields approximately 59,000 clones, about 85% seen once. This entry belongs to a study of blood T cell repertoires in COVID-19. The TCR originated in a man aged 40-49 years with active COVID-19. The sample taken for sequencing was peripheral blood.

The DNA for the CDR3 is TGTGCCTGGAGTAAAGGGGAAAACACCATATATTTT. This gives the protein CAWSKGENTIYF. The genes are TRBV30 and TRBJ1-3; the D gene is possibly TRBD1 (5 bases). V was cut by 2 bases and J by 6 bases, with 8 bases left in between. This CDR3 is built from 12 residues. Germline V gene data show CDR1 as GTSNPN and CDR2 as SVGIG (reference sequence).